These 22 T cell receptor beta chains share one sample of origin, sequenced in a study of tumor and adjacent non-tumor tissue in lung cancer. The template was RNA from unsorted bulk tissue. This non-tumor lung sample came from over 3 cm beyond the tumor edge. TCRbeta libraries were built with three rounds of nested PCR, modified from ARM-PCR. MiXCR, applied by TCRdb to the multiplex PCR reads, yields one record per CDR3 protein. The profile shows tens of thousands of distinct CDR3 sequences, roughly 60% of them singletons. The sequencing input was distant non-tumor lung tissue. The source is a man in his 70s with non-small cell lung cancer.

In DNA form, the CDR3 reads TGTGCCTGGAGGAAAGCGGGAGCCACAGATACGCAGTATTTT. Translating it yields CAWRKAGATDTQYF. The chain links TRBV30 to TRBJ2-3; 8 positions agree with TRBD2. Germline values: CDR1 GTSNPN, CDR2 SVGIG (reference sequence). This CDR3 has 14 amino acids. The ends lost 3 bases at V and 2 bases at J; junction bases unmatched: 4.

For this clonotype: This CDR3 is missing its conserved last phenylalanine or tryptophan, likely due to a read error. The gene calls are TRBV12-3 or TRBV12-4 and TRBJ2-7; D is unresolved. V lost 6 bases, J lost 3 bases, and 12 bases lay in between. The CDR3 has 13 amino acids. The CDR3 spells CASSRARDYEQYS. The CDR3 nucleotides read TGTGCCAGCAGCCGGGCAAGGGACTACGAGCAGTACTCC.

The chain employs TRBV7-9 and TRBJ2-1, with D maybe TRBD1 (6 bases). Per germline, CDR1 SEHNR and CDR2 FQNEAQ (reference sequence). This CDR3 has 14 residues. V was trimmed by 6 bases and J by 3 bases, leaving 12 bases between them. CDR3 DNA: TGTGCCAGCAGAACAGGGTTCTTCTACAATGAGCAGTTCTTC. Its protein is CASRTGFFYNEQFF.

There are a few counts of this clonotype. Given a much more abundant clone one base away, this may be a read error. The rearrangement links TRBV30 to TRBJ2-1; weak D call: TRBD1 (6 bases). CDR1 GTSNPN and CDR2 SVGIG come from the germline V gene (reference sequence). CDR3 length: 15 amino acids. Trimming stripped 2 bases from V and 5 bases from J, with 16 bases between. The CDR3 DNA reads TGTGCCTGGAGTACCAGCTGGGCAGGGGACAATGAGCAGTTCTTC. Encoded protein: CAWSTSWAGDNEQFF.

This clonotype was seen many times. The chain employs TRBV6-2 or TRBV6-3 and TRBJ1-5; D gene unclear. The CDR3 is 13 amino acids. Germline V gene lookup returns CDR1 MNHEY and CDR2 SVGEGT. Trimming removed 5 bases at V and 7 bases at J, with 12 bases between. Written as DNA, the CDR3 is TGTGCCAGCAGTGAACGCCGAGGGCAGCCCCAGCATTTT. This gives the protein CASSERRGQPQHF.

This chain links TRBV7-9 with TRBJ2-5, with a weak D call TRBD1 (6 bases). CDR3 length equals 16 residues. The germline gives CDR1 SEHNR, CDR2 FQNEAQ (reference sequence). The V end was cut by 5 bases, the J end by 1 base, with 17 bases between. The CDR3 sequence is CASSQGQGFAQETQYF. The CDR3, as DNA: TGTGCCAGCAGCCAAGGTCAGGGGTTCGCCCAAGAGACCCAGTACTTC.

V and J are TRBV20-1 and TRBJ2-1, with 12 bases matching TRBD2. The V gene's germline CDR1 is DFQATT and CDR2 SNEGSKA (reference sequence). After removal of 1 base from V and 0 bases from J, the junction contained 7 bases not matched to a gene. The CDR3 is 18 amino acids. CDR3 DNA: TGCAGTGCTAGAGTGACTAGCGGGGGCCGAATCTCCTACAATGAGCAGTTCTTC. Translated, it gives CSARVTSGGRISYNEQFF.

To note about this clonotype: A much larger clonotype is one base distant, so this may be a read error. The rearrangement links TRBV12-3 or TRBV12-4 to TRBJ1-1; D remains ambiguous. The CDR3 runs 15 residues. The CDR3 loop reads CVSTSGSVLTTEAFF. The CDR3 DNA is TGTGTCAGCACGAGCGGTTCCGTTCTGACCACTGAAGCTTTCTTT.

Regarding this clonotype: A read error is likely, as this CDR3 ends without the conserved phenylalanine or tryptophan. The V and J genes are TRBV11-2 and TRBJ2-2; a possible D gene is TRBD1 (6 bases). Trimming removed 5 bases from V and 6 bases from J, with 19 bases in between. This CDR3 is 16 amino acids long. The germline V gene has CDR1 SGHAT and CDR2 FQNNGV. CDR3 sequence (DNA): TGTGCCAGCAGCCTTCAGGGGACATTGTTCGCCGGGGAGCTGTTTATT. Protein: CASSLQGTLFAGELFI.

This clonotype was observed at least ten times. The chain has TRBV6-5 and TRBJ2-2; D is unclear. With 7 bases removed from V and 6 bases from J, the gap between germline ends came to 18 bases. The CDR3 is 15 residues long. Germline loops: CDR1 MNHEY, CDR2 SVGAGI. The CDR3 protein is CASISSGQESGELFF. CDR3 DNA: TGTGCCAGCATCAGTTCAGGCCAAGAGTCCGGGGAGCTGTTTTTT.

This clonotype was detected ten times or more. Here the CDR3 DNA reads TGTGCCAGCAGCCAGGTACAGGGCACCTACGAGCAGTACTTC. Its protein product is CASSQVQGTYEQYF. This chain connects TRBV4-2 to TRBJ2-7, with D possibly matching TRBD1 (6 bases). This CDR3 comprises 14 residues. Germline V lookup: CDR1 LGHNA, CDR2 YNFKEQ. V was pared by 3 bases and J by 2 bases, with 11 bases between.

This clonotype has a single count. The gene calls are TRBV5-4 and TRBJ2-5; D might be TRBD2 (7 bases). Trimming took off 2 bases at V and 5 bases at J, with 16 bases between the two ends. The CDR3 runs 15 residues. Germline V lookup: CDR1 SGHNT, CDR2 YYREEE (reference sequence). In nucleotides, the CDR3 is TGTGCCAGCAGCTTAAAAGTGGGGGGGCGGGAGACCCAGTACTTC. Its translation: CASSLKVGGRETQYF.

This clonotype was counted between two and nine times. The chain uses TRBV6-6 and TRBJ1-5, with a tentative D call TRBD1 (6 bases). This CDR3 comprises 17 residues. Germline CDR1 reads MNHNY; CDR2 reads SVGAGI (reference sequence). V lost 7 bases and J lost 4, with 23 bases in between. The CDR3, as DNA: TGTGCCAGCAACAGGGCGACGAAACAGGGTATGAATCAGCCCCAGCATTTT. Protein: CASNRATKQGMNQPQHF.

This clonotype was observed at least ten times. The genes are TRBV5-4 and TRBJ2-1; TRBD2 aligns across 8 bases. From germline, CDR1 is SGHNT and CDR2 YYREEE (reference sequence). CDR3 size: 18 residues. Trimming cost V 4 bases and J 0 bases; bases outside gene matches: 12. CDR3 protein: CASSPWGLAGASYNEQFF. Here the CDR3 DNA reads TGTGCCAGCAGCCCCTGGGGCCTAGCGGGTGCCTCCTACAATGAGCAGTTCTTC.

Details on this clonotype: Its ends do not fully match the called genes, so a read error is possible. The gene calls are TRBV24-1 and TRBJ1-5, with no clear D. CDR3 length: 14 amino acids. CDR1 and CDR2 (germline): KGHDR, SFDVKD. DNA for the CDR3: TGTGCCACCAGTGATCCTTTTAGCAATCAGCCCCATCATTTT. Its protein product is CATSDPFSNQPHHF.

With regard to this clonotype: The CDR3 does not end in the conserved phenylalanine or tryptophan, so this is likely a read error. This chain connects TRBV29-1 to TRBJ2-2; weak D call: TRBD2 (5 bases). Germline CDR1 SQVTM, CDR2 ANQGSEA. The CDR3 has 12 amino acids. The CDR3 DNA sequence: TGTAGCGCTAAGGGCGACACCGGGGAGCTGTTTGTT. Translating it yields CSAKGDTGELFV.

With respect to this clonotype: A much larger clone lies one base from this, so it may be a read error. The CDR3 DNA reads TGTGCCAGCAGCCAAGCGAGCGGATCTGGAAACACCATATATTTT. It specifies CASSQASGSGNTIYF. The V and J genes are TRBV4-2 and TRBJ1-3; no clear D. From germline, CDR1 is LGHNA and CDR2 YNFKEQ. The V end lost 1 base, the J end lost 1 base, and 8 bases lay between the germline ends. This CDR3 contains 15 residues.

This clonotype occurred many times. V is TRBV6-6 and J is TRBJ1-6; D is possibly TRBD1 (5 bases). The ends were cut back, 0 bases at V and 8 bases at J, with 11 bases in the middle. Per the germline V gene, CDR1 is MNHNY and CDR2 is SVGAGI (reference sequence). The CDR3 loop spans 15 amino acids. The CDR3 DNA reads TGTGCCAGCAGTTACTCCCGGGGCCCCGATTCACCCCTCCACTTT. Translation gives CASSYSRGPDSPLHF.

On this clonotype: One end of the junction fails to match germline, which may point to a read error. The chain links TRBV5-4 to TRBJ2-2; tentative D call: TRBD2 (5 bases). The germline V gene has CDR1 SGHNT and CDR2 YYREEE (reference sequence). The CDR3 contains 12 residues. The CDR3 bases are TGTGCCAGCAGCATATCCGCTGGGGAGCTATTTTTT. This codes for CASSISAGELFF.

The chain couples TRBV28 to TRBJ2-6, with D maybe TRBD2 (5 bases). The germline V gene encodes CDR1 MDHEN and CDR2 SYDVKM. The CDR3 totals 18 residues. The germline V and J ends were trimmed by 5 bases and 0 bases, with 17 bases remaining between them. The CDR3 DNA is TGTGCCAGCAGTCCGCCTGGGGAGTTCCTCTCTGGGGCCAACGTCCTGACTTTC. This gives the protein CASSPPGEFLSGANVLTF. Filled out from reference TRBV28 and TRBJ2-6, the complete variable domain reads DVKVTQSSRYLVKRTGEKVFLECVQDMDHENMFWYRQDPGLGLRLIYFSYDVKMKEKGDIPEGYSVSREKKERFSLILESASTNQTSMYLCASSPPGEFLSGANVLTFGAGSRLTVL.

This rearrangement joins TRBV6-6 to TRBJ2-1; D remains ambiguous. CDR1 and CDR2 from the germline V gene are MNHNY and SVGAGI (reference sequence). The CDR3 length is 14 residues. The ends were cut back, 5 bases at V and 6 bases at J, with 14 bases in the middle. Written as DNA, the CDR3 is TGTGCCAGCAGTGCTTGCACTGGTTCCAATGAGCAGTTCTTC. Amino acids: CASSACTGSNEQFF.

This clonotype was observed at least ten times. The chain uses TRBV5-4 and TRBJ2-4; no firm D call. Trimming shortened V by 0 bases and J by 0 bases, and 7 bases separated the two germline ends. The CDR3 spans 15 residues. Germline CDR1 and CDR2: SGHNT and YYREEE (reference sequence). CDR3 sequence reads: CASSLGHLAKNIQYF. DNA of the CDR3: TGTGCCAGCAGCTTGGGGCATCTAGCCAAAAACATTCAGTACTTC. The entire variable domain, with the rest obtained from reference TRBV5-4 and TRBJ2-4, is as follows: ETGVTQSPTHLIKTRGQQVTLRCSSQSGHNTVSWYQQALGQGPQFIFQYYREEENGRGNFPPRFSGLQFPNYSSELNVNALELDDSALYLCASSLGHLAKNIQYFGAGTRLSVL.